This T cell receptor (beta chain) was obtained from a study of blood T cell repertoires in COVID-19. Turning to the study itself: PBMCs, B-cell-depleted T cells, or T cells provided the cDNA or gDNA that made up the material.

Sequencing used immunoSEQ multiplex PCR; TCRdb keeps in-frame clones, though not all of them. The table shows just over 300,000 clones, with 80% to 90% occurring only once. The study drew participants aged about 18 to 89 years from some 25 US areas. Participant-given clinical history determined each cohort assignment. Trimming left V 4 bases short and J 5 bases short, with 22 bases between. From germline, CDR1 is SGHNT and CDR2 YYREEE (reference sequence). The CDR3 totals 16 residues. The TCR sequence derives from a man aged 25 to 40 who had recovered from COVID-19. The sequencing sample was made of PBMCs or T cells enriched from blood (not recorded which). The chain recombines TRBV5-4 with TRBJ2-7; perhaps TRBD1 as D (5 bases). The CDR3 DNA follows: TGTGCCAGCAGCGGGGCCACCACCGGGCCCCCACACGAGCAGTACTTC. Its protein product is CASSGATTGPPHEQYF.